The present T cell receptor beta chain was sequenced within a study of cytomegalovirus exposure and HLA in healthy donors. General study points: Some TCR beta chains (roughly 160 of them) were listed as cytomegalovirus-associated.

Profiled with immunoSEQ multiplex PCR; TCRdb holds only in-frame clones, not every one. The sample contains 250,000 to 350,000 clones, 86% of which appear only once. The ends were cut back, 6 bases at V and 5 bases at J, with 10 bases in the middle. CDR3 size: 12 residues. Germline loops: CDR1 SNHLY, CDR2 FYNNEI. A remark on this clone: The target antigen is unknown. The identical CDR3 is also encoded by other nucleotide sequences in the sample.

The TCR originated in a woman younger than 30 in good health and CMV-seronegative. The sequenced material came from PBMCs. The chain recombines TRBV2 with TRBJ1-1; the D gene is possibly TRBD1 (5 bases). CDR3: CASRAGGTEAFF. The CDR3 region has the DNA TGTGCCAGCAGAGCCGGGGGTACTGAAGCTTTCTTT.